The 21 T cell receptor beta chains below all came from one sample that was sequenced in a study of blood T cell repertoires in COVID-19. Only in-frame clones appear in the TCRdb table, and some are missing; sequencing was by immunoSEQ multiplex PCR. This table holds 250,000 or so clones, around 84% found once. The specimen sequenced was peripheral blood. These receptors were taken from a man aged 60 to 75 with acute or convalescent COVID-19.

The chain has TRBV18 and TRBJ2-7; D is uncertain. With 3 bases removed from V and 0 bases from J, the gap between germline ends came to 12 bases. The V gene's germline CDR1 is KGHSH and CDR2 LQKENI. CDR3 size: 15 residues. CDR3 residues: CASSPDTALSYEQYF. The CDR3 nucleotides read TGTGCCAGCTCACCTGACACCGCGCTCTCCTACGAGCAGTACTTC.

This clone occurred a few times. The J gene is TRBJ1-1, the V gene TRBV5-1, with TRBD1 matching 9 bases. V lost 4 bases, J lost 5 bases, and 9 bases stayed unmatched. Germline assignment: CDR1 SGHRS and CDR2 YFSETQ. The CDR3 consists of 15 residues. The CDR3 nucleotides read TGCGCCAGCAGCCCAGGGACAGGGATACGGACTGAAGCTTTCTTT. This encodes CASSPGTGIRTEAFF.

This clone has only a few counts. The chain couples TRBV18 to TRBJ2-1, with D tentatively TRBD1 (5 bases). Germline CDR1 reads KGHSH; CDR2 reads LQKENI. CDR3 length: 16 amino acids. V was trimmed by 3 bases and J by 2 bases, leaving 14 bases between them. The CDR3 DNA is TGTGCCAGCTCACCCCCAGGGTTTACGACCTACAATGAGCAGTTCTTC. This codes for CASSPPGFTTYNEQFF.

The genes are TRBV29-1 and TRBJ2-3, with D possibly matching TRBD2 (5 bases). The V end was cut by 7 bases, the J end by 4 bases, with 12 bases between. The CDR3 covers 12 residues. Germline-derived CDR1 and CDR2 are SQVTM and ANQGSEA. CDR3 sequence (DNA): TGCAGCGCCCTTGAGGGCGCAGATACGCAGTATTTT. It yields the protein CSALEGADTQYF.

As DNA, the CDR3 is TGTGCCACCAGCAGAGACCCGGACAGGGGACGGCAGTTCTTC. Protein product: CATSRDPDRGRQFF. This chain connects TRBV15 to TRBJ2-1, with TRBD1 matching over 9 bases. CDR1 is LNHNV and CDR2 is YYDKDF in the germline V gene (reference sequence). Unmatched junction bases numbered 6, after V lost 0 bases and J lost 12 bases. The CDR3 extends over 14 amino acids.

This chain uses TRBV11-1 with TRBJ2-6, with TRBD1 matching over 9 bases. V gave up 6 bases and J gave up 0 bases; unmatched junction bases: 3. The CDR3 covers 16 residues. Germline values: CDR1 SGHAT, CDR2 FQDESV (reference sequence). The CDR3 DNA follows: TGTGCCAGCAGAAGGACAGGGGACTCTGGGGCCAACGTCCTGACTTTC. This gives the protein CASRRTGDSGANVLTF.

This chain joins TRBV6-5 and TRBJ2-7; D not resolved. This CDR3 is 14 amino acids long. Germline CDR1 MNHEY, CDR2 SVGAGI. V was pared by 6 bases and J by 1 base, with 13 bases between. The CDR3 loop reads CASSRDVRSYEQYF. The DNA of the CDR3 is TGTGCCAGCAGCCGAGATGTCCGTTCCTACGAGCAGTACTTC.

V gene TRBV18 combines with J gene TRBJ2-3; possibly TRBD2 for D (6 bases). Germline values: CDR1 KGHSH, CDR2 LQKENI. This CDR3 spans 16 amino acids. Trimming removed 0 bases at V and 3 bases at J, with 13 bases between. In DNA form, the CDR3 reads TGTGCCAGCTCACCACCAGTTCAGGGAGGAACAGATACGCAGTATTTT. Protein product: CASSPPVQGGTDTQYF.

The rearrangement links TRBV7-3 to TRBJ1-1; maybe TRBD1 (5 bases). The CDR3 extends over 13 amino acids. The V gene lost 6 bases and the J gene lost 0 bases, with 8 bases spanning the gap. CDR1 is SGHTA and CDR2 is FQGTGA in the germline V gene. CDR3: CASSQGMNTEAFF. The CDR3 nucleotides are TGTGCCAGCAGTCAGGGCATGAACACTGAAGCTTTCTTT.

This chain's CDR3 is CASSSSSADGGYEQYF. The CDR3 DNA sequence: TGTGCCAGCAGTTCCTCATCAGCGGATGGTGGCTACGAGCAGTACTTC. The chain employs TRBV28 and TRBJ2-7; TRBD2 is a possible D gene (5 bases). Germline V gene sequence: CDR1 MDHEN, CDR2 SYDVKM. The length of the CDR3 is 16 residues. V was cut by 4 bases and J by 3 bases, with 19 bases left in between.

The chain carries TRBV19 and TRBJ2-2, with D unresolved. Germline-derived CDR1 and CDR2 are LNHDA and SQIVND (reference sequence). V lost 7 bases and J 2 bases, leaving 14 bases between the germline ends. This CDR3 is 15 amino acids long. The CDR3 DNA follows: TGTGCCAGTACCACACGGGTCTTCAACACCGGGGAGCTGTTTTTT. The encoded protein is CASTTRVFNTGELFF.

The chain is built from TRBV6-5 and TRBJ2-4, with D possibly matching TRBD1 (5 bases). Trimming left V 6 bases short and J 0 bases short, with 9 bases between. The CDR3 has 14 residues. The V gene's germline CDR1 is MNHEY and CDR2 SVGAGI. CDR3 residues: CASSRQLAKNIQYF. The CDR3 region has the DNA TGTGCCAGCAGCAGACAGTTAGCCAAAAACATTCAGTACTTC.

The V call is TRBV4-2, the J call TRBJ1-2, with D unclear. The CDR3 spans 15 residues. Germline V gene sequence: CDR1 LGHNA, CDR2 YNFKEQ. V gave up 0 bases and J gave up 4 bases, with 12 bases separating them. The CDR3 protein is CASSQDLETAYGYTF. As DNA, the CDR3 is TGTGCCAGCAGCCAAGATTTGGAAACAGCCTATGGCTACACCTTC.

The V call is TRBV5-1, the J call TRBJ1-4; D gene ambiguous. The germline V and J ends were trimmed by 4 bases and 8 bases, with 15 bases remaining between them. The CDR3 loop spans 14 amino acids. Germline V gives CDR1 SGHRS, CDR2 YFSETQ. CDR3 protein: CASSVTGRKEKLFF. DNA of the CDR3: TGCGCCAGCAGCGTAACCGGGAGGAAGGAAAAACTGTTTTTT. Filled out from reference TRBV5-1 and TRBJ1-4, the complete variable domain reads KAGVTQTPRYLIKTRGQQVTLSCSPISGHRSVSWYQQTPGQGLQFLFEYFSETQRNKGNFPGRFSGRQFSNSRSEMNVSTLELGDSALYLCASSVTGRKEKLFFGSGTQLSVL.

The table lists this clone with a few counts. J is TRBJ1-4 and V is TRBV10-3; 9 positions match TRBD1. V shed 9 bases and J 8 bases; nucleotides not matched to a gene: 13. This CDR3 has 15 amino acids. The germline gives CDR1 ENHRY, CDR2 SYGVKD. This chain's CDR3 is CAISNTGGAGEKLFF. Written as DNA, the CDR3 is TGTGCCATTAGCAATACAGGGGGCGCTGGGGAAAAACTGTTTTTT.

The J gene is TRBJ2-1, the V gene TRBV6-7; the D gene is possibly TRBD1 (6 bases). TRBV6-7 is known as an ORF, though its function is uncertain. V gave up 2 bases and J gave up 12 bases, with 17 bases separating them. This CDR3 comprises 14 residues. For the CDR3, the DNA is TGTGCCAGCAGTTACACCGGGACACCCAGGGGGCAGTTCTTC. It specifies CASSYTGTPRGQFF.

The chain is built from TRBV6-5 and TRBJ2-5; D remains unclear. Trimming removed 6 bases at V and 4 bases at J, with 18 bases between. Germline CDR1 and CDR2: MNHEY and SVGAGI. The CDR3 has 15 residues. The CDR3 nucleotides are TGTGCCAGCAGACCCCGGCTCTCGGCGGCAGAGACCCAGTACTTC. Translation: CASRPRLSAAETQYF.

This sequence joins TRBV14 and TRBJ1-2; a weak D match, TRBD1 (6 bases). The V end was cut by 4 bases, the J end by 2 bases, with 14 bases between. The CDR3 loop spans 15 amino acids. Germline CDR1 and CDR2: SGHDN and FVKESK. The CDR3 sequence: CASSLDPGQNYGYTF. CDR3 in DNA: TGTGCCAGCAGCCTAGACCCTGGACAGAACTATGGCTACACCTTC.

There are a few counts of this clone. The chain uses TRBV28 and TRBJ2-6, with D hard to call. CDR3 size: 13 residues. CDR1 is MDHEN and CDR2 is SYDVKM in the germline V gene. The V and J ends lost 3 bases and 3 bases respectively, with 3 bases between them. The CDR3 DNA reads TGTGCCAGCAGTTTTTATGGGGCCAACGTCCTGACTTTC. Translation: CASSFYGANVLTF.

V usage is TRBV19 and J usage is TRBJ1-5, with D possibly being TRBD1 (5 bases). CDR1 and CDR2 from the germline V gene are LNHDA and SQIVND (reference sequence). The V gene lost 0 bases and the J gene lost 3 bases, with 9 bases spanning the gap. This CDR3 has 15 amino acids. The CDR3 sequence is CASSIDRENNQPQHF. Written as DNA, the CDR3 is TGTGCCAGTAGTATAGACAGGGAAAACAATCAGCCCCAGCATTTT. Filled out from reference TRBV19 and TRBJ1-5, the complete variable domain reads DGGITQSPKYLFRKEGQNVTLSCEQNLNHDAMYWYRQDPGQGLRLIYYSQIVNDFQKGDIAEGYSVSREKKESFPLTVTSAQKNPTAFYLCASSIDRENNQPQHFGDGTRLSIL.

J is TRBJ2-7 and V is TRBV6-1; D perhaps matches TRBD2 (6 bases). The CDR3 has 13 amino acids. Trimming shortened V by 2 bases and J by 7 bases, and 12 bases separated the two germline ends. Germline V CDR1 and CDR2: MNHNS, SASEGT. The CDR3 loop is CASSESGVWEQYF. The CDR3 DNA reads as TGTGCCAGCAGTGAATCGGGGGTCTGGGAGCAGTACTTC.